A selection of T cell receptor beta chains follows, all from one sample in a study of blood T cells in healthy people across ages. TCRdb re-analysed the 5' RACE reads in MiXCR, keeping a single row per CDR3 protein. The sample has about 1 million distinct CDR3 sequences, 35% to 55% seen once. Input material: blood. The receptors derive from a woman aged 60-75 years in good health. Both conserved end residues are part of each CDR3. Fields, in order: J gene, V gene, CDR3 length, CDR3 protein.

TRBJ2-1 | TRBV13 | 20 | CASSLGRGLAGSPQYNEQFF
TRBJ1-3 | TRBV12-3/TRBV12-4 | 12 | CASRFSGNTIYF
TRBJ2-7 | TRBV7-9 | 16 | CASSLKAGGSFSEQYF
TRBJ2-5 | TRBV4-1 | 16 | CASSQVKGQGQETQYF
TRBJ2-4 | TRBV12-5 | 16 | CASGLGDRVGKNIQYF
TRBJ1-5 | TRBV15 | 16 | CATSTDRGYSNQPQHF
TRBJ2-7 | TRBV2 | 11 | CARDSPYEQYF
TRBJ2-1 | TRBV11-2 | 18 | CASSLGSFRQASYNEQFF
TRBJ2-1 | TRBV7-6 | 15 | CASSPTSGEFDEQFF
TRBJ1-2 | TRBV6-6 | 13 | CASSHQGNYGYTF
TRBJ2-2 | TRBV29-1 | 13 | CSVVAGGTGELFF
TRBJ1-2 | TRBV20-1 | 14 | CSARVVETNYGYTF
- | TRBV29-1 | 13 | CSVGDRVASEQYF
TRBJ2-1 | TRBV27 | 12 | CASSLGSGEQFF
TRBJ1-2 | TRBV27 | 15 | CASSFGGEPTYGYTF
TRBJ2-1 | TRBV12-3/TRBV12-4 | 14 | CASIRAGADNEQFF
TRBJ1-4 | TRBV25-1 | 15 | CASSPATGLGEKLFF
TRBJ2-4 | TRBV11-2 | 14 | CASSNLGQGAVQYF
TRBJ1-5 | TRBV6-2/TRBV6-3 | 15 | CASSQGSGPPQPQHF
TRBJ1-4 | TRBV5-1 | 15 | CASSPTGSVGEKLFF
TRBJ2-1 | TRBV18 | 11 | CASSPAGEQFF
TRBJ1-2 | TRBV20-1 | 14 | CSATNTGTAYGYTF
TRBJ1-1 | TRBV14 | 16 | CASSQSRGYMNTEAFF
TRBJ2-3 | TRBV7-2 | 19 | CASSPRTSWIRTSTDTQYF
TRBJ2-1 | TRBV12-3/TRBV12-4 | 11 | CASSLVHEQFF
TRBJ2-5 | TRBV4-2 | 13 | CASSQGTGGTQYF
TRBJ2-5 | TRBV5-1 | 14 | CASSLNRAGETQYF
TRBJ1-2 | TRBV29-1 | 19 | CSVEDLEDRGPKKNYGYTF
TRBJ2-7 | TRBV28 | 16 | CASSSYGDRPSYEQNF
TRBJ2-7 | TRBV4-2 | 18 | CASSQEVGSGSYSYEQYF
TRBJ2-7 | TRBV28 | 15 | CASSPTRGLRYEQYF
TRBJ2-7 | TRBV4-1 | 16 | CASNQALSGGPDEQYF
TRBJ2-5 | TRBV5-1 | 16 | CASSQGTSGKGETQYF
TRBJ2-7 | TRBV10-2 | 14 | CASSEQGTTNEQYF
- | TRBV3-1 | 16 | CASSQSGGLGASEQYF
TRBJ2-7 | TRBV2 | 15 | CASSDGAPSSDEQYF
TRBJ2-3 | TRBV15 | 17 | CATSRDARAPPTDTQYF
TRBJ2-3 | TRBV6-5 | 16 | CASSFSWRGVGDTQYF
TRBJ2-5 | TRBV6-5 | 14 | CASRRLADEWEQYF
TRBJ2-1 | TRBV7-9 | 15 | CASSLRKERYNEQFF
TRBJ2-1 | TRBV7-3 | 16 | CASSLEMGGVGNEQFF
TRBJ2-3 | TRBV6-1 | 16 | CASSETRAGNTDTQYF
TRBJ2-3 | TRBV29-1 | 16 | CRVEDRGLAGGDTQYF
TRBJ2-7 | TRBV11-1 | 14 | CASSPDLSSYEQYF
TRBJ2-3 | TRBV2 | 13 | CASRIARTDTQYF
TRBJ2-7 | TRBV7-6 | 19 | CASSPSAGLGSLSLGEQYF
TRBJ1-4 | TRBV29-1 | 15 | CSAGQSPATNEKLFF